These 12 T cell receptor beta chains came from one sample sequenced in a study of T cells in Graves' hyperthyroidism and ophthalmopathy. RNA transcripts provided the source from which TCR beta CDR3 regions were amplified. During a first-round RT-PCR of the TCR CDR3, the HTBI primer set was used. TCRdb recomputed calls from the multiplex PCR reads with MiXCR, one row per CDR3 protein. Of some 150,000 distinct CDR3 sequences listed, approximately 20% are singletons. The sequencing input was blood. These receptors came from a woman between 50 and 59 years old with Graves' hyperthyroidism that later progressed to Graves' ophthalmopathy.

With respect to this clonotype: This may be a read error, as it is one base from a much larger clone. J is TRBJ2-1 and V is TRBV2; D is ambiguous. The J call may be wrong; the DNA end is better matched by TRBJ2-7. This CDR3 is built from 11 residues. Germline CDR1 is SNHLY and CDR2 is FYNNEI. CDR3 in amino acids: CASGIDNEQYF. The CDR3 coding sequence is TGTGCCAGCGGTATAGACAATGAGCAGTACTTC.

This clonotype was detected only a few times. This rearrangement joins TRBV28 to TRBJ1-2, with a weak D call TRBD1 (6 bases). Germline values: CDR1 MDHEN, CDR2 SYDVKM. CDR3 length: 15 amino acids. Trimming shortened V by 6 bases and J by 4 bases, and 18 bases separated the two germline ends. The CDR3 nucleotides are TGTGCCAGCAGCCCAGACAGGTCCCGAGGCTATGGCTACACCTTC. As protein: CASSPDRSRGYGYTF.

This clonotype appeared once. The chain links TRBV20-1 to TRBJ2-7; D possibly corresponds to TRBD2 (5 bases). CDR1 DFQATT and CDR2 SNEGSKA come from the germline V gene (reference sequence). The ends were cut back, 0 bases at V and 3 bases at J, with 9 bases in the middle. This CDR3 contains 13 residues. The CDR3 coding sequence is TGCAGTGCTAGAGATTTTCGGGGCTACGAGCAGTACTTC. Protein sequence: CSARDFRGYEQYF.

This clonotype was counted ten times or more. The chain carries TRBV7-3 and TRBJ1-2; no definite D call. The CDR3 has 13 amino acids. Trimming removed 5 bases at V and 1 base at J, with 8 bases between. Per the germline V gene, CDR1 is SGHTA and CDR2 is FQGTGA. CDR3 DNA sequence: TGTGCCAGCAGCCCGGACCTTAACTATGGCTACACCTTC. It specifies CASSPDLNYGYTF.

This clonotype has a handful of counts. In DNA, the CDR3 is TGTGCCAGCAGTGAAACTGGCGGGCCCTACGAGCAGTACTTC. Protein: CASSETGGPYEQYF. V is TRBV2 and J is TRBJ2-7; maybe TRBD2 (5 bases). The CDR3 contains 14 residues. In germline, CDR1 is SNHLY, CDR2 FYNNEI. V lost 2 bases and J 2 bases, leaving 10 bases between the germline ends.

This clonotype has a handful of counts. CDR3 region: CASSESRSKQYF. The CDR3 DNA is TGTGCCAGCAGTGAATCCCGGTCAAAGCAGTACTTC. The chain recombines TRBV25-1 with TRBJ2-7; no reliable D call. The CDR3 is 12 residues long. Germline V lookup: CDR1 MGHDK, CDR2 SYGVNS. V lost 1 base and J lost 8, with 9 bases in between.

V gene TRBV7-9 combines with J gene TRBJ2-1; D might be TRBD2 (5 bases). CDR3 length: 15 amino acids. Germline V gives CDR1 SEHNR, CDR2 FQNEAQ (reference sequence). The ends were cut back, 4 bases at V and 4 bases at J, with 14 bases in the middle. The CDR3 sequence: CASSSRGLGYNEQFF. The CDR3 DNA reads TGTGCCAGCAGCTCTCGGGGTTTGGGGTACAATGAGCAGTTCTTC.

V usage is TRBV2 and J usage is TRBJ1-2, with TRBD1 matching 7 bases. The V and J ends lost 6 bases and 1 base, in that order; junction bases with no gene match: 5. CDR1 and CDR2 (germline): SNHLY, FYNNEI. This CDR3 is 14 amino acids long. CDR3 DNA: TGTGCCAGCAGCAGGGGGTCATTTAACTATGGCTACACCTTC. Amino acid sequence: CASSRGSFNYGYTF.

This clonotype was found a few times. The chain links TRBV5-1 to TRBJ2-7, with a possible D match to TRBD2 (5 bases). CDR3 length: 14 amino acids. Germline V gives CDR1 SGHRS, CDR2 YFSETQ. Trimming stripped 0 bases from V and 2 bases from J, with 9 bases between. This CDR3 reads CASSLGVGTYEQYF. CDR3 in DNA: TGCGCCAGCAGCTTGGGGGTCGGGACCTACGAGCAGTACTTC.

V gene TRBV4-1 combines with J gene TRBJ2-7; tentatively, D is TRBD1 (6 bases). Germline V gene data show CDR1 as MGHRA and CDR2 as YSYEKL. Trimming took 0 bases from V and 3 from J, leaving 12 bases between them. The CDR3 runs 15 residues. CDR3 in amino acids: CASSQETGCFYEQYF. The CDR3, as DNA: TGCGCCAGCAGCCAAGAAACAGGGTGTTTCTACGAGCAGTACTTC.

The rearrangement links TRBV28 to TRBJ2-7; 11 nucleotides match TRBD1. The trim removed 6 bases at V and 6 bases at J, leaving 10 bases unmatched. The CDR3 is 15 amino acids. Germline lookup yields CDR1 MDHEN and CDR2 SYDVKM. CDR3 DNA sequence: TGTGCCAGCAGCCACCTCGGACAGGGGGCTGGCGAGCAGTACTTC. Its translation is CASSHLGQGAGEQYF.

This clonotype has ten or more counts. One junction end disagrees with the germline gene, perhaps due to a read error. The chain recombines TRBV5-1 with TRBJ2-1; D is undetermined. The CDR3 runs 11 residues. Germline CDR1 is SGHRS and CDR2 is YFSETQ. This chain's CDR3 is CASSLSNEQFF. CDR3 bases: TGTGCCAGCAGCCTATCCAATGAGCAGTTCTTC.